The present TCR beta chain was sequenced within a study of shared clonotypes between healthy human individuals. Study overall: CD4 naive and CD4 memory each took three plates per donor, while CD8 naive took two and CD8 memory one. Study-wide results and limits: The study found lower generation probabilities in non-shared clonotypes than in those shared by all four donors.

About this clone itself: Its target is unknown.

The germline CDR1 and CDR2 sequences are MGHRA and YSYEKL. The CDR3 runs 15 residues. V lost 0 bases and J lost 0, with 9 bases in between. The input for sorted-subset replicate PCRs was around 0.2 ug DNA, 25,000 to 30,000 T cell genomes. Generated by immunoSEQ multiplex PCR, the TCRdb table keeps only in-frame clones and is missing some. This sample has 1.4 million to 1.5 million clones; roughly 96% occur once, and the top ten carry 0.95% to 1.5%. The chain joins TRBV4-1 to TRBJ2-7, with D possibly being TRBD2 (5 bases). The source material was naive CD4+ T cells sorted from blood. Subset reported: CD45RA+ positively selected. This receptor was obtained from a man aged 30 to 39 in good health. Written as DNA, the CDR3 is TGCGCCAGCAGCCAAGATCCCCTAGCCTCCTACGAGCAGTACTTC. Translating it yields CASSQDPLASYEQYF.